Below, one TCR beta chain is given with its context. Its antigen remains unknown. This entry comes from a study of T cells in localized non-small cell lung cancer. Sequencing was performed with immunoSEQ multiplex PCR; in TCRdb, only in-frame clones are kept and a portion is missing. The repertoire holds around 41,000 clones, with around 90% as singletons. Findings of the study overall: Adjacent uninvolved lung had the highest clonality, suggesting focused antigen responses. The study detected a median roughly 61 of the top 100 tumor clones in adjacent lung.

This CDR3 is 15 amino acids long. The V gene lost 6 bases and the J gene lost 7 bases, with 16 bases spanning the gap. The germline gives CDR1 SGHTA, CDR2 FQGTGA. This receptor was identified in a woman aged 35 to 69 with stage II lung adenocarcinoma. V is TRBV7-3 and J is TRBJ1-6, with D unclear. This specimen was PBMCs, taken before any cancer treatment. The DNA of the CDR3 is TGTGCCAGCAGTGAAGGGTCGCCTACAAATTCACCCCTCCACTTT. Its translation is CASSEGSPTNSPLHF. Together with reference TRBV7-3 and TRBJ1-6, the CDR3 gives the full variable domain: GAGVSQTPSNKVTEKGKYVELRCDPISGHTALYWYRQSLGQGPEFLIYFQGTGAADDSGLPNDRFFAVRPEGSVSTLKIQRTERGDSAVYLCASSEGSPTNSPLHFGNGTRLTVT.